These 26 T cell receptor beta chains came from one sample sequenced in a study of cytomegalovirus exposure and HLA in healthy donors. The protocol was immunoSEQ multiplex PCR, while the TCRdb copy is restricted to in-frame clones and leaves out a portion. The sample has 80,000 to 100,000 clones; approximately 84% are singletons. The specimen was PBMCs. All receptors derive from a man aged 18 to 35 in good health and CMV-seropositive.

CDR3 amino acids: CASSLSGSLAYEQYF. The CDR3 DNA follows: TGTGCCAGCAGCTTAAGTGGGAGCTTGGCCTACGAGCAGTACTTC. The V and J genes are TRBV5-4 and TRBJ2-7, with D perhaps TRBD2 (5 bases). The germline CDR1 and CDR2 sequences are SGHNT and YYREEE (reference sequence). Trimming removed 2 bases at V and 2 bases at J, with 14 bases between. This CDR3 has 15 residues.

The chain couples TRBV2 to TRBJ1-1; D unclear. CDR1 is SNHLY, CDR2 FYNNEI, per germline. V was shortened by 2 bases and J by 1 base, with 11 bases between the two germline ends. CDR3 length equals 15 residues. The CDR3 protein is CASSELGTSNTEAFF. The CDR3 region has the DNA TGTGCCAGCAGTGAATTGGGCACTTCGAACACTGAAGCTTTCTTT.

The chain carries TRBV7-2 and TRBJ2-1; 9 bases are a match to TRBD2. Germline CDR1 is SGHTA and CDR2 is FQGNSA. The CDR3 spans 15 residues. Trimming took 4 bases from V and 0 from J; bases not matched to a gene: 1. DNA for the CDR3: TGTGCCAGCAGCTATAGCGGGAGCTCCTACAATGAGCAGTTCTTC. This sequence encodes CASSYSGSSYNEQFF.

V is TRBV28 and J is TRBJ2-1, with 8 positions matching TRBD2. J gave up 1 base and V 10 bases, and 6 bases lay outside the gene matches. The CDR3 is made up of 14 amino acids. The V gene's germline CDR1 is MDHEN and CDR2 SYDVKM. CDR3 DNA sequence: TGTGCCACCCTCTTAGCGGGATCCTACAATGAGCAGTTCTTC. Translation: CATLLAGSYNEQFF.

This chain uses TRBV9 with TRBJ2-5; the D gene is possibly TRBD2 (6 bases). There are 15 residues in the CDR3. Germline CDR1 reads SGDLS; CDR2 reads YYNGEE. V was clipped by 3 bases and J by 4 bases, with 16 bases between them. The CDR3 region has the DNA TGTGCCAGCAGCGGTAGCGGCCACGGGGGAGAGACCCAGTACTTC. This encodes CASSGSGHGGETQYF.

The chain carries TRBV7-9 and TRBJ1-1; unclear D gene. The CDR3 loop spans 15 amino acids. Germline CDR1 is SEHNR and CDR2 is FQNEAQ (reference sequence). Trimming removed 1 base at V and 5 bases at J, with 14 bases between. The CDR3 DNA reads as TGTGCCAGCAGCTTAGTCGCAGTGAGGAGGACTGAAGCTTTCTTT. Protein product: CASSLVAVRRTEAFF.

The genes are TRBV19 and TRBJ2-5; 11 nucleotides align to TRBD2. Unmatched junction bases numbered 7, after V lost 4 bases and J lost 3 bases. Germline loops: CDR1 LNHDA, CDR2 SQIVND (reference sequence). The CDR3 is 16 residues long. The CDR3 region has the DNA TGTGCCAGTAGTAGTCTAGCGGGAGGTTGGAAAGAGACCCAGTACTTC. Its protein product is CASSSLAGGWKETQYF.

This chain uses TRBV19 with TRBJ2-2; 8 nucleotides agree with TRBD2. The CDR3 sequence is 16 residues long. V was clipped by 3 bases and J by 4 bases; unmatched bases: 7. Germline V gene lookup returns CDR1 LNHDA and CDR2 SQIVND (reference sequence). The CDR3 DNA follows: TGTGCCAGTAGTATGAGTAGCGGGGCGGGCACCGGGGAGCTGTTTTTT. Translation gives CASSMSSGAGTGELFF.

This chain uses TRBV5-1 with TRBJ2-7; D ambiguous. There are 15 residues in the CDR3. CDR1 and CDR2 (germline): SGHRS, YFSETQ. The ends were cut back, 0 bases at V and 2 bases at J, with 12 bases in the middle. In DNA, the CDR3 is TGCGCCAGCAGCTTGGGATCCGGGTTGGCCTACGAGCAGTACTTC. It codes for CASSLGSGLAYEQYF.

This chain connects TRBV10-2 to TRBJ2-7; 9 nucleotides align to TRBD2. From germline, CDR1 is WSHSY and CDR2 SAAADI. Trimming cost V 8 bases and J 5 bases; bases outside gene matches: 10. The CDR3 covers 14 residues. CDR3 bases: TGCGCCAGCGGCTTTGCGGGAGGGATCCACGAGCAGTACTTC. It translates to CASGFAGGIHEQYF.

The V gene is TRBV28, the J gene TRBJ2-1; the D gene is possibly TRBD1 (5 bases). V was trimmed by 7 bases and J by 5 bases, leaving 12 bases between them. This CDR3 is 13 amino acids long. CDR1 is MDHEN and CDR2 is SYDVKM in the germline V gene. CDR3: CASTRQIDNEQFF. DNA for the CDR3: TGTGCCAGCACCAGACAGATTGACAATGAGCAGTTCTTC.

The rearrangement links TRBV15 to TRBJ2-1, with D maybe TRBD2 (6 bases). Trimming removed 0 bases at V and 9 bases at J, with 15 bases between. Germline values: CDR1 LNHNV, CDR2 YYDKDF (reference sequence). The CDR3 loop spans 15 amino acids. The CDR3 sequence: CATSRDVIAAGEQFF. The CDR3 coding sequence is TGTGCCACCAGCAGAGATGTAATAGCGGCGGGTGAGCAGTTCTTC.

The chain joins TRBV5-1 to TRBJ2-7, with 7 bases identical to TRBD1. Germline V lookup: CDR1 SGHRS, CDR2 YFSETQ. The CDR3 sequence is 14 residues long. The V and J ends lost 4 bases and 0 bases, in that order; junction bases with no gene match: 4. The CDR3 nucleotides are TGCGCCAGCAGCCCCGGGACAGTCTCCTACGAGCAGTACTTC. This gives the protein CASSPGTVSYEQYF.

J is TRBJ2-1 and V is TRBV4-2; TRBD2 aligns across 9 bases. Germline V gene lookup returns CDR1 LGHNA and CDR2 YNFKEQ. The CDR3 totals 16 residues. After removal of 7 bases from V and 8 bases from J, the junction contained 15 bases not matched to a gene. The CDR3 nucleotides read TGTGCCAGCAAAGTTAGGGGCGGGGGGGCCGCGGATGAGCAGTTCTTC. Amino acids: CASKVRGGGAADEQFF.

CDR3 in DNA: TGTGCCAGCAGTGAAGCCTTGGTGGGACAGGGGATCTATGGCTACACCTTC. Protein product: CASSEALVGQGIYGYTF. The V and J genes are TRBV6-1 and TRBJ1-2; 10 positions match TRBD1. This CDR3 has 17 residues. CDR1 is MNHNS and CDR2 is SASEGT in the germline V gene. Germline trimming cut 0 bases from V and 4 bases from J; bases unmatched to any gene: 8.

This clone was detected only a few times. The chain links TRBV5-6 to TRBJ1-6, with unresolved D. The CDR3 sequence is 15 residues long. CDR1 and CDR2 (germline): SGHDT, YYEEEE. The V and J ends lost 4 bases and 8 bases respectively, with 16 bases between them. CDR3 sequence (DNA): TGTGCCAGCAGCGTACGGGATAGCAAGTATTCACCCCTCCACTTT. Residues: CASSVRDSKYSPLHF.

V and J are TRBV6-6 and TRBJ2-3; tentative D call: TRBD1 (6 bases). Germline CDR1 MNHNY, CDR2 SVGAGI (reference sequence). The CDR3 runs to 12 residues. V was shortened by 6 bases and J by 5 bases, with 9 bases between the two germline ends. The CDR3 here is CASSTGLDTQYF. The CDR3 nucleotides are TGTGCCAGCAGCACAGGGCTAGATACGCAGTATTTT.

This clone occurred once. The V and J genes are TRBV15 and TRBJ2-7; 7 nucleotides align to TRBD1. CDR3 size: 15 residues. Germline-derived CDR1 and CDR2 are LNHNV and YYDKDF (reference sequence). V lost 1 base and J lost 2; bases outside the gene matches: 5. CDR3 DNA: TGTGCCACCAGCAGAGGCCGGGACAGAACCTACGAGCAGTACTTC. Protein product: CATSRGRDRTYEQYF.

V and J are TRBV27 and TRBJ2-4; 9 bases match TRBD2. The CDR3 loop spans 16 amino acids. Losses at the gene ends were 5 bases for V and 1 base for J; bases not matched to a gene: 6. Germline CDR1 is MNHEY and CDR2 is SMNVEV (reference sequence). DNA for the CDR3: TGTGCCAGCAGTCCATGGACTAGCGCTGCCAAAAACATTCAGTACTTC. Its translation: CASSPWTSAAKNIQYF.

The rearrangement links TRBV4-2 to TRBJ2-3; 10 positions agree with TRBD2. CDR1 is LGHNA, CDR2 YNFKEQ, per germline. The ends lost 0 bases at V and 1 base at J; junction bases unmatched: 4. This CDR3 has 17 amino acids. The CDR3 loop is CASSQEVLAGRTDTQYF. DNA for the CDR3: TGTGCCAGCAGCCAAGAAGTACTAGCGGGGCGCACAGATACGCAGTATTTT.

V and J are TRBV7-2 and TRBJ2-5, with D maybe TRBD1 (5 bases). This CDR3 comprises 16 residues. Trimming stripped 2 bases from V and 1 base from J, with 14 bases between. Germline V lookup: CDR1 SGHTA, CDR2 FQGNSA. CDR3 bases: TGTGCCAGCAGCTTATGGCAGGGTTTATCCCAAGAGACCCAGTACTTC. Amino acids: CASSLWQGLSQETQYF.

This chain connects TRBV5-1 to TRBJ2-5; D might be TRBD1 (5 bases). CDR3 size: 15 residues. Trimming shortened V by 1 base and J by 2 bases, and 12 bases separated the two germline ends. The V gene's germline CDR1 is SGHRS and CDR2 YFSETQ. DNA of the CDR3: TGCGCCAGCAGCTTGTTAACAGGCGATCAAGAGACCCAGTACTTC. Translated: CASSLLTGDQETQYF.

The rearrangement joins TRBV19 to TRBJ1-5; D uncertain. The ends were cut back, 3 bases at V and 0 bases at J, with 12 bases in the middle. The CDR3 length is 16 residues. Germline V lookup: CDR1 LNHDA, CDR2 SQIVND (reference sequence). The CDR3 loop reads CASSILNRNSNQPQHF. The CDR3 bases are TGTGCCAGTAGTATCTTGAACAGAAATAGCAATCAGCCCCAGCATTTT.

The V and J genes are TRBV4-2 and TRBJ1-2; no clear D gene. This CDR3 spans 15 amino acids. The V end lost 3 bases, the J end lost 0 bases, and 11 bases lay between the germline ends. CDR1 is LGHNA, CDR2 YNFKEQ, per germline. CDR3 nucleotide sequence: TGTGCCAGCAGCCATGGACTGTTTACTAACTATGGCTACACCTTC. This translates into CASSHGLFTNYGYTF.

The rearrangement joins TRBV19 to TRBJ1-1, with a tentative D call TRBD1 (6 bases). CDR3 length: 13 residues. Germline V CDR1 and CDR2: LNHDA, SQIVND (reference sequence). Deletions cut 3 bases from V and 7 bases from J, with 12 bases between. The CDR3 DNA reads TGTGCCAGTAGTATCCCGGGACACCGTGAAGCTTTCTTT. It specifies CASSIPGHREAFF.

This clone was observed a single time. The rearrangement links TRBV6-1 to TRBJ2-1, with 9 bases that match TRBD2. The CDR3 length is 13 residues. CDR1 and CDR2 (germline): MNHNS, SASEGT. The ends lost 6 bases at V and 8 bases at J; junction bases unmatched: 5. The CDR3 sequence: CASRAGGPYEQFF. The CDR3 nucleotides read TGTGCCAGCAGGGCGGGAGGGCCGTATGAGCAGTTCTTC.